The rows below give T cell receptor beta chains drawn from one sample of a study of identical twins. MiXCR, applied by TCRdb to the 5' RACE reads, yields one record per CDR3 protein. The repertoire has about 530,000 distinct CDR3 sequences, over 12% of them found once; the top ten carry around 0.48%. The data were also submitted as part of a second study, on yellow fever vaccine responses in identical twins.

Input material: CD4+ T cells sorted from blood. These receptor sequences come from a woman between 18 and 29 years old in good health. The CDR3 runs from the conserved cysteine through the conserved F or W. The order of the fields is V gene, clone size, J gene, D gene, CDR3 DNA, CDR3 protein. The D gene is left open where the match is weak. Only part of the rows carry a size: once, few, many, or a class if the clone is expanded.

>TRBV6-5|-|TRBJ2-1|TRBD1
TGTGCCAGCAGTTATGGGACAGGGTCCTACAATGAGCAGTTCTTC
CASSYGTGSYNEQFF
>TRBV5-1|-|TRBJ2-5|TRBD1
TGCGCCAGCAGCTTGTTAACAGGGGGAGAGACCCAGTACTTC
CASSLLTGGETQYF
>TRBV4-2|few|TRBJ2-3|TRBD2
TGTGCCAGCAGCCATAACCTAGCGGGGGGCCGACTCACAGATACGCAGTATTTT
CASSHNLAGGRLTDTQYF
>TRBV12-3/TRBV12-4|few|TRBJ2-2|-
TGTGCCAGCACCTGGGGGACCCCCGGGGAGCTGTTTTTT
CASTWGTPGELFF
>TRBV3-1|-|TRBJ2-2|-
TGTGCCAGCAGGGCAATGGGGGAGACCGGGGAGCTGTTTTTT
CASRAMGETGELFF
>TRBV6-1|-|TRBJ2-7|TRBD1
TGTGCCAGCAGACGGACCCAGACAGGGGCATCCTACGAGCAGTACTTC
CASRRTQTGASYEQYF
>TRBV5-1|-|TRBJ2-1|TRBD2
TGCGCCAGCACTGCGGGGGGGATCCCCTACAATGAGCAGTTCTTC
CASTAGGIPYNEQFF
>TRBV3-1|-|TRBJ1-1|TRBD1
TGTGCCAGCAGCCTTGGGCGACAGGGCCTCACTGAAGCTTTCTTT
CASSLGRQGLTEAFF
>TRBV6-1|few|TRBJ2-5|-
TGTGCCAGCAGTACCCCCCGACCCGCACAGGGTACGAGAGAGACCCAGTACTTC
CASSTPRPAQGTRETQYF
>TRBV10-3|-|TRBJ2-7|-
TGTGCCATCAGTGGGACGGACTACGAGCAGTACTTC
CAISGTDYEQYF
>TRBV5-1|-|TRBJ2-1|-
TGCGCCAGCAGCTTGTCACCGAGCTCCTACAATGAGCAGTTCTTC
CASSLSPSSYNEQFF
>TRBV12-3/TRBV12-4|few|TRBJ2-5|TRBD2
TGTGCCAGCAGCCTAGCGGGGGGGTTAGAGACCCAGTACTTC
CASSLAGGLETQYF
>TRBV24-1|-|TRBJ2-1|TRBD1
TGTGCCACCAGCCAACAGGGGGCAGGCTACAATGAGCAGTTCTTC
CATSQQGAGYNEQFF
>TRBV20-1|few|TRBJ2-1|-
TGCAGTGCTAGCCAGGGAAATATCGATGAGCAGTTCTTC
CSASQGNIDEQFF
>TRBV5-4|few|TRBJ2-7|TRBD2
TGTGCCAGCAGCTTGGCCGGGACTAGCGGGAGGGACTCCTACGAGCAGTACTTC
CASSLAGTSGRDSYEQYF
>TRBV21-1|-|TRBJ2-1|-
TGTGCCAGCAGCAATGGGACAGACCCCCACACAAGTAATGAGCAGTTCTTC
CASSNGTDPHTSNEQFF
>TRBV6-4|few|TRBJ1-1|-
TGTGCCAGCAGGCGGGACGCAGCGAACACTGAAGCTTTCTTT
CASRRDAANTEAFF
>TRBV5-1|-|TRBJ2-3|TRBD1
TGCGCCAGCAGGACAGGGGGGTCTCATACGCAGTATTTT
CASRTGGSHTQYF
>TRBV2|once|TRBJ2-3|-
TGTGCCAGCAGTGACAGGGTATACACAGATACGCAGTATTTT
CASSDRVYTDTQYF
>TRBV20-1|-|TRBJ2-3|TRBD2
TGCTGTGCTAGGCCCCTGACTAGCGGAAATCTCACAGATACGCAGTATTTT
CCARPLTSGNLTDTQYF
>TRBV20-1|-|TRBJ2-7|TRBD1
TGCAGTGCTCCTCACGCAGGACAGGGATCCTACGAGCAGTACTTC
CSAPHAGQGSYEQYF
>TRBV3-1|-|TRBJ2-6|-
TGTACCTGCAGTCCTCAATATAGCGTTTACTCTGGGGCCAACGTCCTGACTTTC
CTCSPQYSVYSGANVLTF
>TRBV5-1|-|TRBJ2-6|TRBD1
TGCGCCAGCAGTTCCAGGGGGCTGACTGGGGCCAACGTCCTGACTTTC
CASSSRGLTGANVLTF
>TRBV20-1|-|TRBJ1-1|TRBD1
TGCAGTGCTACAGGGGGCTCGGTTGAAGCTTTCTTT
CSATGGSVEAFF
>TRBV5-8|-|TRBJ2-7|-
TGTGCCAGCAGCTTGGAGGCAGCCCTCTCCTACGAGCAGTACTTC
CASSLEAALSYEQYF
>TRBV12-3/TRBV12-4|many|TRBJ2-7|TRBD2
TGTGCCAGCAGCCGGACTAGCGGGAGCTACGAGCAGTACTTC
CASSRTSGSYEQYF
>TRBV12-3/TRBV12-4|many|TRBJ1-1|-
TGTGCCAGCACCCCGGACAGGAACACTGAAGCTTTCTTT
CASTPDRNTEAFF
>TRBV6-1|-|TRBJ2-1|-
TGTGCCAGCAGTGTGGACGGACATTCCTACAATGAGCAGTTCTTC
CASSVDGHSYNEQFF
>TRBV7-8|-|TRBJ2-5|-
TGTGCCAGCAGCTTAGATGCTGAAGAGACCCAGTACTTC
CASSLDAEETQYF
>TRBV3-1|-|TRBJ2-7|-
TGTGCCAGCAGCGAACTTGGAGGAGCGAGCTCCTACGAGCAGTACTTC
CASSELGGASSYEQYF
>TRBV12-3/TRBV12-4|many|TRBJ2-3|-
TGTGCCAGCAGTAAAACAGATACGCAGTATTTT
CASSKTDTQYF
>TRBV3-1|-|TRBJ2-3|-
TGTGCCAGCAGCCCCTTCCAATCTAGCACAGATACGCAGTATTTT
CASSPFQSSTDTQYF
>TRBV20-1|-|TRBJ2-1|-
TGCAGTGCTAGAGATCTTGCGGCGGGTGAGCAGTTCTTC
CSARDLAAGEQFF
>TRBV5-1|few|TRBJ2-3|TRBD2
TGCGCCAGCAGCCCGGGACTAGCGGGAGGTTCAGCAGATACGCAGTATTTT
CASSPGLAGGSADTQYF
>TRBV12-3/TRBV12-4|few|TRBJ2-1|TRBD1
TGTGCCAGCAGTCCTTCGGACAGGGGTTCCTACAATGAGCAGTTCTTC
CASSPSDRGSYNEQFF
>TRBV3-1|-|TRBJ2-1|-
TGTGCCAGCAGCCAAGTTGTGGCGGCCTACAATGAGCAGTTCTTC
CASSQVVAAYNEQFF
>TRBV24-1|-|TRBJ2-7|TRBD1
TGTGCCACCAGTGGCCAGACAGGGTACGACTACGAGCAGTACTTC
CATSGQTGYDYEQYF
>TRBV5-1|few|TRBJ2-7|-
TGCGCCAGCAGCTTGGTGTTGGCCTCCTACGAGCAGTACTTC
CASSLVLASYEQYF
>TRBV29-1|many|TRBJ2-1|TRBD2
TGCAGCGCTCGGACTAGCGGCCCCTACAATGAGCAGTTCTTC
CSARTSGPYNEQFF
>TRBV12-3/TRBV12-4|-|TRBJ2-1|TRBD2
TGTGCCAGCAGCACTGGGACTAACAGCAACAATGAGCAGTTCTTC
CASSTGTNSNNEQFF
>TRBV20-1|few|TRBJ2-3|-
TGCAGTGCTCCTCGGAGCTCCGGTCCCACAGATACGCAGTATTTT
CSAPRSSGPTDTQYF
>TRBV6-5|few|TRBJ2-4|-
TGTGCCAGCAGTTACTCGGGAGCCAGGCCGCTAGGCAAAAACATTCAGTACTTC
CASSYSGARPLGKNIQYF
>TRBV16|few|TRBJ1-4|-
TGTGCCAGCAGCCAATCGAGGACAACTAATGAAAAACTGTTTTTT
CASSQSRTTNEKLFF
>TRBV5-1|-|TRBJ1-1|TRBD1
TGCGCCAGCAGCGCGGGACAGGGAAGGTACACTGAAGCTTTCTTT
CASSAGQGRYTEAFF
>TRBV29-1|few|TRBJ2-7|TRBD2
TGCAGCGGAGCGGGATCGGGGGGACTCTACGAGCAGTACTTC
CSGAGSGGLYEQYF
>TRBV7-9|few|TRBJ2-5|-
TGTGCCAGCGCCTATGGGAAGGGGGAGACCCAGTACTTC
CASAYGKGETQYF
>TRBV12-3/TRBV12-4|many|TRBJ1-2|-
TGTGCCAGCAGTTTGAAGGAGAACTATGGCTACACCTTC
CASSLKENYGYTF
>TRBV6-1|-|TRBJ1-5|-
TGTGCCAGCAGTGGACCCGGGAAAGATAGCAATCAGCCCCAGCATTTT
CASSGPGKDSNQPQHF
>TRBV27|-|TRBJ1-2|TRBD1
TGTGCCAGCAGTTTGACAGGGGGCCTTCCTAACTATGGCTACACCTTC
CASSLTGGLPNYGYTF
>TRBV4-1|few|TRBJ2-3|TRBD1
TGCGCCAGCAGCCTCCGACAGGGCTGGGGCACAGATACGCAGTATTTT
CASSLRQGWGTDTQYF